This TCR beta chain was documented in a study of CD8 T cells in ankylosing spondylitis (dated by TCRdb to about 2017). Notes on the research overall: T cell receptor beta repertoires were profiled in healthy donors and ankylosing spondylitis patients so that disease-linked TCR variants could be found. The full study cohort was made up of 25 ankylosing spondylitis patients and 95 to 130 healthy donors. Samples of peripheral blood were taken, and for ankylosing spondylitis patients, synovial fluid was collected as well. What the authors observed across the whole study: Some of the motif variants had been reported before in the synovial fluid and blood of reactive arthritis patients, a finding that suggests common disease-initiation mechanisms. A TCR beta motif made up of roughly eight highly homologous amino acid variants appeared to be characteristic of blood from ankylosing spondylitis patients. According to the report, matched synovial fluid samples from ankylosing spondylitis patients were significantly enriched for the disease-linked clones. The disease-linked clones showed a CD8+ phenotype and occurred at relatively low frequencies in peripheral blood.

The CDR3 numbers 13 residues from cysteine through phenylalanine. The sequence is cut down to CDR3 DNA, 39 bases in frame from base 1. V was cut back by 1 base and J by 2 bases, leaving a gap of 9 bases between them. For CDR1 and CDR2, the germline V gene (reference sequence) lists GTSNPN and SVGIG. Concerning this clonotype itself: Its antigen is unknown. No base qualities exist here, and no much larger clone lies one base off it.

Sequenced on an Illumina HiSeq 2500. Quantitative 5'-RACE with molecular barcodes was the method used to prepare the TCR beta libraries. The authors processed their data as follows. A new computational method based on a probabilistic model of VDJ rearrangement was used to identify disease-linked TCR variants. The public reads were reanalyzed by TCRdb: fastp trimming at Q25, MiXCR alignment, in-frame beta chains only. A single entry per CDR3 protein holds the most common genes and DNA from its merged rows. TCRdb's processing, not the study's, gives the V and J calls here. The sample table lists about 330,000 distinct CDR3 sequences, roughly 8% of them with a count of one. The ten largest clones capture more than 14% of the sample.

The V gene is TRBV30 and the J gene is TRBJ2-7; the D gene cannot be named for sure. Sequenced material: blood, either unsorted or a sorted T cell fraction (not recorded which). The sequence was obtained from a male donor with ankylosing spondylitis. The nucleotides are TGTGCCTGGAGTGCCTCCGGTCCCTACGAGCAGTACTTC. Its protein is CAWSASGPYEQYF.